This T cell receptor beta chain was sequenced for a study of T cell changes during pregnancy in multiple sclerosis. Data came from immunoSEQ multiplex PCR; TCRdb stores just in-frame clones and leaves some out. The profile shows about 40,000 clones, 80% to 90% of them singletons. The source was peripheral blood, collected in the first trimester of pregnancy. This TCR came from a female donor in good health, enrolled as a control in a pregnancy study.

Here the CDR3 reads CASSSGGSWETQYF. The CDR3 DNA sequence: TGTGCCAGCAGCTCAGGGGGCAGTTGGGAGACCCAGTACTTC. The gene calls are TRBV6-1 and TRBJ2-5, with 8 bases lining up with TRBD1. J was trimmed by 5 bases and V by 6 bases; bases with no gene match: 8. Germline V gives CDR1 MNHNS, CDR2 SASEGT. The CDR3 is 14 residues long.